The rows below give T cell receptor beta chains drawn from one sample of a study of CD8+CD57+ T cells in acquired aplastic anemia. TCRdb fed the reads into MiXCR, producing one record per CDR3 protein. This table has around 150,000 distinct CDR3 sequences, around 48% appearing once. The sequenced sample was sorted CD4+, CD8+, or CD8+CD57+ T cells (not recorded which) from PBMCs. All receptors come from a human donor with aplastic anemia. The conserved cysteine and the conserved F or W are not part of the CDR3 here. The D gene is left open where the match is weak.

v_gene: TRBV4-3; d_gene: TRBD2; j_gene: TRBJ2-1; CDR3aa: ASSQAGLAGVGEQF
v_gene: TRBV12-3/TRBV12-4; d_gene: TRBD1; j_gene: TRBJ1-5; CDR3aa: ASTRTGSRPQH
v_gene: TRBV2; d_gene: NA; j_gene: TRBJ2-7; CDR3aa: ASTKDNSYEQY
v_gene: TRBV2; d_gene: TRBD1; j_gene: TRBJ1-1; CDR3aa: ASSSYLRDRGRGGTEAF
v_gene: TRBV29-1; d_gene: TRBD2; j_gene: TRBJ2-1; CDR3aa: SVALPGLEYNEQF
v_gene: TRBV6-5; d_gene: NA; j_gene: TRBJ1-5; CDR3aa: ASSYPVTGSNQPQH
v_gene: TRBV5-8; d_gene: NA; j_gene: TRBJ2-5; CDR3aa: ATSQETQY
v_gene: TRBV5-8; d_gene: NA; j_gene: TRBJ2-7; CDR3aa: ASSLIGGGNYEQY
v_gene: TRBV19; d_gene: NA; j_gene: TRBJ2-7; CDR3aa: ASSIALESLEQY
v_gene: TRBV25-1; d_gene: NA; j_gene: TRBJ1-6; CDR3aa: ASSELYNSPLH
v_gene: TRBV7-9; d_gene: TRBD1; j_gene: TRBJ1-4; CDR3aa: ASSLGDRGNEKLF
v_gene: TRBV7-3; d_gene: TRBD2; j_gene: TRBJ2-2; CDR3aa: ASSSSRTSGGNTGELF
v_gene: TRBV2; d_gene: TRBD1; j_gene: TRBJ1-1; CDR3aa: ASSEQGVKGNTEAF
v_gene: TRBV19; d_gene: NA; j_gene: TRBJ1-2; CDR3aa: ASITPGSLRGYT
v_gene: TRBV29-1; d_gene: NA; j_gene: TRBJ2-3; CDR3aa: SGTPSTDTQY
v_gene: TRBV19; d_gene: TRBD2; j_gene: TRBJ2-1; CDR3aa: ASSIAGGPGNEQF
v_gene: TRBV7-9; d_gene: NA; j_gene: TRBJ2-7; CDR3aa: ASSPTSKHEQY
v_gene: TRBV7-9; d_gene: NA; j_gene: TRBJ2-7; CDR3aa: ASSLVRGAEY
v_gene: TRBV30; d_gene: NA; j_gene: TRBJ1-1; CDR3aa: AWSIGNTEAF
v_gene: TRBV20-1; d_gene: NA; j_gene: TRBJ2-2; CDR3aa: SARVRAGELF
v_gene: TRBV29-1; d_gene: TRBD1; j_gene: TRBJ1-1; CDR3aa: SVGTGEAF
v_gene: TRBV20-1; d_gene: NA; j_gene: TRBJ2-7; CDR3aa: SARDPSGVNEQY
v_gene: TRBV13; d_gene: NA; j_gene: TRBJ2-7; CDR3aa: ASSLRGADDEQY
v_gene: TRBV14; d_gene: NA; j_gene: TRBJ2-7; CDR3aa: ASSQDRLATRVSYEQY
v_gene: TRBV7-9; d_gene: NA; j_gene: TRBJ2-5; CDR3aa: ASSSIIRRETQY
v_gene: TRBV18; d_gene: TRBD1; j_gene: TRBJ1-2; CDR3aa: ASSPGQAYGYT
v_gene: TRBV30; d_gene: TRBD1; j_gene: TRBJ2-2; CDR3aa: ASRDRGWGGELF
v_gene: TRBV19; d_gene: NA; j_gene: TRBJ2-2; CDR3aa: AWSHRDTGELL
v_gene: TRBV10-3; d_gene: TRBD1; j_gene: TRBJ2-2; CDR3aa: AISESRGSTGELF
v_gene: TRBV6-6; d_gene: NA; j_gene: TRBJ1-1; CDR3aa: ASMGRGATNTEAF
v_gene: TRBV19; d_gene: NA; j_gene: TRBJ1-3; CDR3aa: ASCTASGNTIY
v_gene: TRBV11-1; d_gene: TRBD2; j_gene: TRBJ2-3; CDR3aa: ASSPGGGGGSDTQY
v_gene: TRBV20-1; d_gene: TRBD1; j_gene: TRBJ2-7; CDR3aa: SAPPVDRGLYEQY
v_gene: TRBV2; d_gene: TRBD1; j_gene: TRBJ1-1; CDR3aa: ASSRQGFTEAF
v_gene: TRBV12-3/TRBV12-4; d_gene: TRBD1; j_gene: TRBJ1-2; CDR3aa: ASSSQGRGYT